The next 13 T cell receptor beta chains were all read from a single sample in a study of blood T cell repertoires in COVID-19. The assay was immunoSEQ multiplex PCR, and TCRdb's table has in-frame clones only and misses some. Among roughly 260,000 clones, about 89% were seen once, and the ten largest hold under 3%. Sequenced input: PBMCs or T cells enriched from blood (not recorded which). Source of these receptors: a woman under 30 who had recovered from COVID-19.

The chain recombines TRBV2 with TRBJ1-1, with 7 nucleotides matching TRBD1. The CDR3 loop spans 13 amino acids. CDR1 and CDR2 from the germline V gene are SNHLY and FYNNEI. With V trimmed by 6 bases and J by 0 bases, 1 base remained unmatched. Here the CDR3 reads CASRGQLNTEAFF. The CDR3 DNA is TGTGCCAGCAGGGGACAGCTGAACACTGAAGCTTTCTTT.

This chain links TRBV7-2 with TRBJ2-3; no definite D call. V lost 0 bases to trimming and J lost 6 bases, with 4 bases between them. This CDR3 region has 12 residues. Germline V gene lookup returns CDR1 SGHTA and CDR2 FQGNSA. CDR3 nucleotide sequence: TGTGCCAGCAGCTTAGCATCGGATACGCAGTATTTT. This translates into CASSLASDTQYF.

In this sample, this clone turned up a few times. The rearrangement links TRBV30 to TRBJ1-4; possible D gene TRBD1, 5 bases. Germline V gene sequence: CDR1 GTSNPN, CDR2 SVGIG (reference sequence). The CDR3 runs to 14 residues. V gave up 2 bases and J gave up 3 bases, with 10 bases separating them. In DNA form, the CDR3 reads TGTGCCTGGAGTCAGGGATTGGCTAATGAAAAACTGTTTTTT. Protein sequence: CAWSQGLANEKLFF.

This clone was found a few times. J is TRBJ2-7 and V is TRBV5-4; TRBD2 might be the D (6 bases). Germline loops: CDR1 SGHNT, CDR2 YYREEE (reference sequence). V shed 0 bases and J shed 1 base, with 14 bases lying between them. The length of the CDR3 is 16 residues. The DNA of the CDR3 is TGTGCCAGCAGCTTGGATGCCGGGGGAGGTTCCTACGAGCAGTACTTC. Encoded protein: CASSLDAGGGSYEQYF.

CDR3 nucleotide sequence: TGTGCCAGCAGTTTCCCCCCCCAGAGCGACGAGCAGTACTTC. Translation: CASSFPPQSDEQYF. The gene calls are TRBV28 and TRBJ2-7; D gene ambiguous. Deletions cut 3 bases from V and 5 bases from J, with 14 bases between. This CDR3 has 14 amino acids. CDR1 and CDR2 from the germline V gene are MDHEN and SYDVKM.

The gene calls are TRBV19 and TRBJ1-5; TRBD1 aligns across 7 bases. V lost 7 bases to trimming and J lost 5 bases; unmatched junction nucleotides: 23. Germline lookup yields CDR1 LNHDA and CDR2 SQIVND (reference sequence). The CDR3 runs 19 residues. This CDR3 reads CASTPYTQYRDSIHQPQHF. CDR3 DNA sequence: TGTGCCAGTACTCCGTATACCCAGTACCGGGACAGTATTCATCAGCCCCAGCATTTT.

V usage is TRBV3-1 (or the pseudogene TRBV3-2) and J usage is TRBJ1-1; D may be TRBD1 (6 bases). Deletions cut 4 bases from V and 0 bases from J, with 15 bases between. The CDR3 has 16 residues. Germline lookup yields CDR1 LGHDT and CDR2 YNNKEL (reference sequence). The CDR3 DNA is TGTGCCAGCAGCCCCAGCGGGGGGGCTATGAACACTGAAGCTTTCTTT. Protein sequence: CASSPSGGAMNTEAFF.

CDR3 in DNA: TGTGCCAGCAGCTTAGCTCTAGCGGGGTTACTCTCCTACAATGAGCAGTTCTTC. Amino acid sequence: CASSLALAGLLSYNEQFF. The rearrangement uses TRBV11-3 and TRBJ2-1; 9 bases align to TRBD2. The germline V gene has CDR1 SGHNT and CDR2 YENEEA. The CDR3 runs 18 residues. The V and J ends lost 1 base and 0 bases, in that order; junction bases with no gene match: 7.

The chain joins TRBV4-2 to TRBJ2-1; 8 nucleotides align to TRBD1. The CDR3 sequence is 15 residues long. The germline V gene encodes CDR1 LGHNA and CDR2 YNFKEQ. Trimming at V came to 0 bases and at J to 10 bases, leaving 8 bases not matched to a gene. The CDR3 reads CASSQEARGLFEQFF. CDR3 nucleotide sequence: TGTGCCAGCAGCCAAGAGGCCAGGGGGCTCTTCGAGCAGTTCTTC.

The rearrangement uses TRBV3-1 (or the pseudogene TRBV3-2) and TRBJ1-2, with D hard to call. Germline lookup yields CDR1 LGHDT and CDR2 YNNKEL (reference sequence). The CDR3 runs to 12 residues. V shed 1 base and J shed 11 bases, with 11 bases lying between them. The CDR3 protein is CASSQVPSLYTF. The DNA for the CDR3 is TGTGCCAGCAGCCAAGTTCCTTCCCTTTACACCTTC.

Only one count was recorded for this clone. The V call is TRBV5-6, the J call TRBJ1-2, with 7 nucleotides matching TRBD1. The CDR3 loop spans 15 amino acids. V gave up 5 bases and J gave up 4 bases; unmatched junction bases: 11. CDR1 and CDR2 from the germline V gene are SGHDT and YYEEEE. This CDR3 is CASSFGQEFGYGYTF. The CDR3 region has the DNA TGTGCCAGCAGTTTCGGACAGGAGTTCGGCTATGGCTACACCTTC.

CDR3 protein: CASSLTSGRALPYEQYF. CDR3 coding DNA: TGTGCCAGCAGCTTGACTAGCGGGAGGGCCTTACCCTACGAGCAGTACTTC. The V gene is TRBV7-6, the J gene TRBJ2-7; 14 bases agree with TRBD2. Germline assignment: CDR1 SGHVS and CDR2 FNYEAQ. J gave up 2 bases and V 3 bases, and 6 bases lay outside the gene matches. The CDR3 extends over 17 amino acids.

The rearrangement uses TRBV27 and TRBJ2-1, with D possibly matching TRBD2 (5 bases). This CDR3 region has 14 residues. The ends were cut back, 7 bases at V and 2 bases at J, with 12 bases in the middle. From germline, CDR1 is MNHEY and CDR2 SMNVEV (reference sequence). In DNA form, the CDR3 reads TGTGCCAGCACGGGGTTGTCGACCTACAATGAGCAGTTCTTC. Translation gives CASTGLSTYNEQFF.